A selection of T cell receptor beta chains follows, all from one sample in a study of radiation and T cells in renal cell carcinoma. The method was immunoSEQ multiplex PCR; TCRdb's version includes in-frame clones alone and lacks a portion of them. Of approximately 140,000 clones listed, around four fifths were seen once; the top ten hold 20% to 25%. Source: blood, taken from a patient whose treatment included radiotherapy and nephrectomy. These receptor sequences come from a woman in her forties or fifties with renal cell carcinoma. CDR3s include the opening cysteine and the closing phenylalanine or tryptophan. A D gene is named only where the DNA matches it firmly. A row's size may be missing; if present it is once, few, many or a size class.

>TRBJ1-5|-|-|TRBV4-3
CASSQGAGNQPQHF
TGCGCCAGCAGCCAAGGTGCAGGCAATCAGCCCCAGCATTTT
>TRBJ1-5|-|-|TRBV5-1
CASRVGSNQPQHF
TGCGCCAGCAGGGTTGGGAGCAATCAGCCCCAGCATTTT
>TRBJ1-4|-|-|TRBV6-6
CASSSVATNEKLFF
TGTGCCAGCAGTTCCGTTGCAACTAATGAAAAACTGTTTTTT
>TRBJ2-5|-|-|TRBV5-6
CASSLSGAGETQYF
TGTGCCAGCAGCTTAAGTGGGGCGGGGGAGACCCAGTACTTC
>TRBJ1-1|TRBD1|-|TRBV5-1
CASSLLQGATEAFF
TGCGCCAGCAGCTTGTTACAGGGGGCGACTGAAGCTTTCTTT
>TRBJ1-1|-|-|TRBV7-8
CASRNAAGRSTEAFF
TGTGCCAGCAGGAATGCGGCAGGGCGGTCCACTGAAGCTTTCTTT
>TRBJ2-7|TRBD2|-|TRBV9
CASSPSSGRPSYEQYF
TGTGCCAGCAGCCCAAGTAGCGGGAGGCCCTCCTACGAGCAGTACTTC
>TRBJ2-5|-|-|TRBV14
CASSLGTTYQETQYF
TGTGCCAGCAGCCTCGGGACAACGTACCAAGAGACCCAGTACTTC
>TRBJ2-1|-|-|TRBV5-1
CASSLGPGGNEQFF
TGCGCCAGCAGCTTAGGACCCGGGGGCAATGAGCAGTTCTTC
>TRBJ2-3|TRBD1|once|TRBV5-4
CAYNRDRTRASTDTQYF
TGTGCCTACAACCGGGACAGGACTCGGGCTAGCACAGATACGCAGTATTTT
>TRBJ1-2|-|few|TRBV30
CAWSLERAGYGYTF
TGTGCCTGGAGTCTAGAGAGGGCCGGCTATGGCTACACCTTC
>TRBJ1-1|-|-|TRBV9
CASSLRGSGLRTEAFF
TGTGCCAGCAGCTTACGAGGGTCTGGGTTAAGGACTGAAGCTTTCTTT
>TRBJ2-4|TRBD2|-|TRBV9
CASSPGTSGIQYF
TGTGCCAGCAGCCCAGGCACTAGCGGCATTCAGTACTTC
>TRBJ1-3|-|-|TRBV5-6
CASSLVFSSSGNTIYF
TGTGCCAGCAGCTTGGTTTTCAGCAGCTCTGGAAACACCATATATTTT
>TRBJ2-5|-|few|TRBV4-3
CASSQATTGHGTQYF
TGCGCCAGCAGCCAAGCCACCACCGGTCACGGGACCCAGTACTTC
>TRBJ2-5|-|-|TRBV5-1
CASSLGPATYQETQYF
TGCGCCAGCAGCTTGGGGCCAGCGACATACCAAGAGACCCAGTACTTC
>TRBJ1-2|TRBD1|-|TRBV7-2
CASSPTGLNYGYTF
TGTGCCAGCAGCCCGACAGGGCTTAACTATGGCTACACCTTC
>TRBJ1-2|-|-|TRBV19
CASSIQGYAPLWLAF
TGTGCCAGTAGTATCCAGGGATATGCTCCTTTATGGCTGGCCTTC
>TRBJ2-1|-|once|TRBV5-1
CASSLPAANEQFF
TGCGCCAGCAGCTTGCCGGCAGCCAATGAGCAGTTCTTC
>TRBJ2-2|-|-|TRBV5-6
CASSSLRAVATGELFF
TGTGCCAGCAGCTCCCTTAGAGCGGTAGCCACCGGGGAGCTGTTTTTT
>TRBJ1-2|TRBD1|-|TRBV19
CASSTSGGGYGYTF
TGTGCCAGTAGTACCTCAGGGGGCGGCTATGGCTACACCTTC
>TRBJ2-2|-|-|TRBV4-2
CASSQSAKTGELFF
TGTGCCAGCAGCCAATCCGCGAAAACCGGGGAGCTGTTTTTT
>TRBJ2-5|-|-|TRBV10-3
CAISGTEETQYF
TGTGCCATCAGTGGGACAGAAGAGACCCAGTACTTC
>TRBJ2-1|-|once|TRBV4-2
CASSRAPQSGEQFF
TGTGCCAGCAGCCGAGCCCCTCAAAGCGGTGAGCAGTTCTTC
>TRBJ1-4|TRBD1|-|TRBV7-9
CASSEQGGFETNEKLFF
TGTGCCAGCAGCGAACAGGGGGGGTTCGAAACTAATGAAAAACTGTTTTTT
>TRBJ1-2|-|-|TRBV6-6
CASSFTANYGYTF
TGTGCCAGCAGTTTCACAGCTAACTATGGCTACACCTTC
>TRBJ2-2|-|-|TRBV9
CASSANRDGPNTGELFF
TGTGCCAGCAGCGCAAATAGGGACGGACCGAACACCGGGGAGCTGTTTTTT
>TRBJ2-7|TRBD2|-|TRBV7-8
CASSLGLAGVGFSYEQYF
TGTGCCAGCAGCTTGGGACTAGCGGGAGTCGGCTTCTCCTACGAGCAGTACTTC
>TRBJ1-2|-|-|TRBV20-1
CSASTKLYTF
TGCAGTGCTAGTACTAAGCTCTACACCTTC
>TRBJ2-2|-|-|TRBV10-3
CAISESKGGELFF
TGTGCCATCAGTGAGTCGAAAGGCGGGGAGCTGTTTTTT
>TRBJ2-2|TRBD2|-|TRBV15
CATSSFTSGANTGELFF
TGTGCCACCAGCAGCTTCACTAGCGGGGCGAACACCGGGGAGCTGTTTTTT
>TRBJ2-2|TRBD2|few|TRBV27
CASSLSSGSTGELFF
TGTGCCAGCAGTTTATCTAGCGGGAGTACCGGGGAGCTGTTTTTT
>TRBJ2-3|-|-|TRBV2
CASSETGAQDLDTQYF
TGTGCCAGCAGTGAAACCGGGGCCCAAGATCTTGATACGCAGTATTTT
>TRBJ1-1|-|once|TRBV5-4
CASSLGGLGTEAFF
TGTGCCAGCAGCTTGGGGGGGTTGGGCACTGAAGCTTTCTTT
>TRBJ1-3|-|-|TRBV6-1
CASSPGAAGNTIYF
TGTGCCAGCTCCCCAGGGGCGGCAGGAAACACCATATATTTT
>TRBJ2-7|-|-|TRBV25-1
CASSNYEQYF
TGTGCCAGCTCAAATTACGAGCAGTACTTC
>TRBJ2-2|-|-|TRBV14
CASSQDLVATGELFF
TGTGCCAGCAGCCAAGATCTCGTTGCTACCGGGGAGCTGTTTTTT
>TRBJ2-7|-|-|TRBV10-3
CAISEGRTGVTYEQYF
TGTGCCATCAGTGAGGGGAGGACAGGAGTGACCTACGAGCAGTACTTC
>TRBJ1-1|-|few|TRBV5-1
CASSLAVLNTEAFF
TGCGCCAGCAGCTTGGCCGTGCTCAATACTGAAGCTTTCTTT
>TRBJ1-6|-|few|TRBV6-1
CASSEGKEMHFPTGSPLHF
TGTGCCAGCAGTGAAGGTAAGGAGATGCACTTCCCAACGGGTTCACCCCTCCACTTT
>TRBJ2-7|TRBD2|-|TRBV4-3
CASSQGDQTSGSYEQYF
TGCGCCAGCAGCCAAGGAGATCAGACTAGCGGATCCTACGAGCAGTACTTC
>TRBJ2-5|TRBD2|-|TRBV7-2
CASSYLASGGQETQYF
TGTGCCAGCAGCTATCTAGCTAGCGGGGGTCAAGAGACCCAGTACTTC
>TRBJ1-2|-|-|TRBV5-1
CASSEDSYGYTF
TGCGCCAGCAGCGAAGACAGCTATGGCTACACCTTC
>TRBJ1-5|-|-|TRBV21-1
CASSKGGAGDQPQHF
TGTGCCAGCAGCAAAGGCGGGGCCGGGGATCAGCCCCAGCATTTT
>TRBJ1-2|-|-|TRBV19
CASSMRTIYGYTF
TGTGCCAGTAGTATGAGGACAATCTATGGCTACACCTTC
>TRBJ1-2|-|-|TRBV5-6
CASSVDSNYGYTF
TGTGCCAGCAGCGTGGACAGTAACTATGGCTACACCTTC
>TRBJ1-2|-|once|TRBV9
CASSSQGHGGYTF
TGTGCCAGCAGCAGTCAAGGCCATGGGGGCTACACCTTC